These 5 T cell receptor beta chains were sequenced from one sample in a study of PD-L1 blockade in urothelial cancer. Repertoires were generated with immunoSEQ multiplex PCR, while TCRdb's copy carries only in-frame clones and drops some. The sample holds some 45,000 clones, about 87% seen once. The sequences come from PBMCs, collected around atezolizumab (anti-PD-L1) treatment. These receptors originate from a man of 80 years or more with urothelial cancer.

A few counts support this clone. The chain uses TRBV15 and TRBJ2-3, with 7 positions matching TRBD1. The trim removed 3 bases at V and 0 bases at J, leaving 3 bases unmatched. The CDR3 is made up of 15 amino acids. Germline V gene sequence: CDR1 LNHNV, CDR2 YYDKDF (reference sequence). The CDR3 bases are TGTGCCACCAGCAGGATGACAGGGAGCACAGATACGCAGTATTTT. This codes for CATSRMTGSTDTQYF.

The rearrangement joins TRBV6-6 to TRBJ2-2; 8 bases fit TRBD1. The germline V gene encodes CDR1 MNHNY and CDR2 SVGAGI (reference sequence). Germline trimming cut 6 bases from V and 0 bases from J; bases unmatched to any gene: 3. CDR3 length: 15 amino acids. Here the CDR3 DNA reads TGTGCCAGCAGGGGGGACAGGACGAACACCGGGGAGCTGTTTTTT. Its protein is CASRGDRTNTGELFF.

V is TRBV30 and J is TRBJ2-1; TRBD2 matches 9 bases. This CDR3 has 14 amino acids. V shed 2 bases and J 6 bases; nucleotides not matched to a gene: 5. CDR1 is GTSNPN and CDR2 is SVGIG in the germline V gene (reference sequence). In DNA, the CDR3 is TGTGCCTGGAGTATGGTAGCGGGAGTCAATGAGCAGTTCTTC. Translating gives CAWSMVAGVNEQFF.

The count of this clone is one. V usage is TRBV9 and J usage is TRBJ2-3, with 8 nucleotides matching TRBD1. This CDR3 contains 16 residues. The germline gives CDR1 SGDLS, CDR2 YYNGEE. V lost 3 bases to trimming and J lost 0 bases; unmatched junction nucleotides: 6. DNA of the CDR3: TGTGCCAGCAGCGCCGCAGGGGGCGCGAGCACAGATACGCAGTATTTT. It encodes CASSAAGGASTDTQYF.

The J gene is TRBJ1-2, the V gene TRBV28; 10 positions agree with TRBD1. Trimming cost V 2 bases and J 7 bases; bases outside gene matches: 10. The CDR3 contains 16 residues. The germline gives CDR1 MDHEN, CDR2 SYDVKM. The CDR3 DNA follows: TGTGCCAGCAGTTTAAGGACAGGGGGATTAATAGGTGGCTACACCTTC. Translated, it gives CASSLRTGGLIGGYTF.